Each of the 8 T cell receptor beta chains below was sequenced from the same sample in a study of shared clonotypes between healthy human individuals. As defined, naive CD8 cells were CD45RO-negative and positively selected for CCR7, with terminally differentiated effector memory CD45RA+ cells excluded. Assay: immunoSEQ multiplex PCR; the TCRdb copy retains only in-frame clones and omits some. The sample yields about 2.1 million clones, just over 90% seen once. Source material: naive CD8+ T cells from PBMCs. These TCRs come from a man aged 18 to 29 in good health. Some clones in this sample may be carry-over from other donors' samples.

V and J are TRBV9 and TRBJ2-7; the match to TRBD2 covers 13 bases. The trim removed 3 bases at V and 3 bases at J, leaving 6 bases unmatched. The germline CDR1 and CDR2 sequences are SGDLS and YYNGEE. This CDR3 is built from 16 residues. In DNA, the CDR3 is TGTGCCAGCAGCGCCGGACTAGCGGGAGCGGGCTACGAGCAGTACTTC. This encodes CASSAGLAGAGYEQYF.

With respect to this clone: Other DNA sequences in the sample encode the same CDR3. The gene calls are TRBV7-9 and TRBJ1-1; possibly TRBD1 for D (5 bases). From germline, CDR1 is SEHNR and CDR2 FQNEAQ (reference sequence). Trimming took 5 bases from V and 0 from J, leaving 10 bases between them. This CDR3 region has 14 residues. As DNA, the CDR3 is TGTGCCAGCAGCCCCGGGGGACTGAACACTGAAGCTTTCTTT. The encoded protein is CASSPGGLNTEAFF.

The CDR3 spells CSVRGGSPNEETQYF. CDR3 sequence (DNA): TGCAGCGTTCGGGGCGGGAGCCCCAATGAAGAGACCCAGTACTTC. This chain links TRBV29-1 with TRBJ2-5; the match to TRBD2 covers 7 bases. V trimming: 5 bases; J trimming: 3 bases; junction bases outside the gene matches: 12. Germline CDR1 reads SQVTM; CDR2 reads ANQGSEA. The CDR3 length is 15 residues.

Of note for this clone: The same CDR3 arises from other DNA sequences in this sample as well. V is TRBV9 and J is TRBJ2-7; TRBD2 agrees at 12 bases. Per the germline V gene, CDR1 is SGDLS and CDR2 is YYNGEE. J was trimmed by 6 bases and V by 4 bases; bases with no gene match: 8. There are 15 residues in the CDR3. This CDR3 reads CASSPPSGRAGEQYF. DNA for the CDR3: TGTGCCAGCAGCCCCCCTAGCGGGAGGGCAGGCGAGCAGTACTTC.

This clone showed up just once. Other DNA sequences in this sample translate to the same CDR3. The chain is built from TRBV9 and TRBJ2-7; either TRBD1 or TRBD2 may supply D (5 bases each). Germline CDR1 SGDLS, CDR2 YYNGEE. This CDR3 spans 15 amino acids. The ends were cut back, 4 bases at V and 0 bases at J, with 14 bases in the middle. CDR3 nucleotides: TGTGCCAGCAGCCCCGCCGGGACGGCCTCCTACGAGCAGTACTTC. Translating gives CASSPAGTASYEQYF.

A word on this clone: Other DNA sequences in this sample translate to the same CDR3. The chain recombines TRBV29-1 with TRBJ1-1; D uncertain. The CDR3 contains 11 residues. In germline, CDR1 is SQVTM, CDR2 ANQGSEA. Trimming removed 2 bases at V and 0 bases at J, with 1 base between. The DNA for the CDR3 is TGCAGCGTTGAAATGAACACTGAAGCTTTCTTT. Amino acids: CSVEMNTEAFF.

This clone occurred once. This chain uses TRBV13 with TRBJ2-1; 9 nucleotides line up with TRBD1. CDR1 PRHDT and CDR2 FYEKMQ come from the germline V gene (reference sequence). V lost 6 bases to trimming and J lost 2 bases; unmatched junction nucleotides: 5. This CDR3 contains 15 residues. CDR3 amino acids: CASREGQGPYNEQFF. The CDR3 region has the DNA TGTGCCAGCAGGGAGGGACAGGGCCCCTACAATGAGCAGTTCTTC. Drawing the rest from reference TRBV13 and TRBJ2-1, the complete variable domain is AAGVIQSPRHLIKEKRETATLKCYPIPRHDTVYWYQQGPGQDPQFLISFYEKMQSDKGSIPDRFSAQQFSDYHSELNMSSLELGDSALYFCASREGQGPYNEQFFGPGTRLTVL.

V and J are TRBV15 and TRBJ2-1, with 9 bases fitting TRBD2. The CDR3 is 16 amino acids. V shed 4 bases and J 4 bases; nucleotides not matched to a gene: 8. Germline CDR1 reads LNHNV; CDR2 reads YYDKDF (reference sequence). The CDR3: CATSKRLAEHYNEQFF. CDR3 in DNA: TGTGCCACCAGCAAAAGACTAGCGGAACATTACAATGAGCAGTTCTTC.